This TCR beta chain was sequenced in a study of shared clonotypes between healthy human individuals. Study-wide findings and caveats: Roughly 4.6% of naive CD4 clonotypes were common to four donors. Against clonotypes common to all four donors, non-shared ones had lower generation probabilities.

In replicate PCRs of sorted subsets, roughly 200 ng DNA, approximately 30,000 T cell genomes, was used. The assay was immunoSEQ multiplex PCR, and TCRdb's table has in-frame clones only and misses some. The data contain about 2.2 million clones, 90% to 95% of them seen just once; the ten biggest clones take up 1.5% to 2%. Naive CD8 cells lacked CD45RO, underwent positive selection for CCR7 and left out terminally differentiated effector memory CD45RA+ cells. Free of recent acute infections or vaccinations, the donors were healthy HIV-negative adults. This CDR3 is built from 16 residues. Germline CDR1 is MGHRA and CDR2 is YSYEKL. V shed 4 bases, J shed 6 bases, and the junction held 7 bases outside the gene matches. On this clone: Its antigen is still unknown.

The J gene is TRBJ2-3, the V gene TRBV4-1, with TRBD2 matching 13 bases. The receptor was derived from a man between 18 and 35 years old in good health. Some clones in this sample may be carry-over from other donors' samples. Input material: naive CD8+ T cells from PBMCs. CDR3 protein: CASSLIRLAGGDTQYF. The CDR3 nucleotides are TGCGCCAGCAGCCTCATTCGACTAGCGGGAGGTGATACGCAGTATTTT.